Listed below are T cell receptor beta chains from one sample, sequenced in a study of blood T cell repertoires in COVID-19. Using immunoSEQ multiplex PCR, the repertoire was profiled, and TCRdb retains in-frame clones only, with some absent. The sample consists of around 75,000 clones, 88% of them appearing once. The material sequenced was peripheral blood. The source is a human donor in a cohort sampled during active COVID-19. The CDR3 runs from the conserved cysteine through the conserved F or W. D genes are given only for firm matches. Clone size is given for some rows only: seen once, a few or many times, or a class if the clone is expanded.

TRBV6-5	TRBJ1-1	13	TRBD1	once	CASSGQVATEAFF	TGTGCCAGCAGCGGACAGGTCGCCACTGAAGCTTTCTTT
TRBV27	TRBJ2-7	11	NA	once	CASSSSYEQYF	TGTGCCAGCAGTTCCAGCTACGAGCAGTACTTC
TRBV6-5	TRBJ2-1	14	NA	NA	CASSPLSSYNEQFF	TGTGCCAGCAGCCCCCTTAGCTCCTACAATGAGCAGTTCTTC
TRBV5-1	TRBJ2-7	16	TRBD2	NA	CASSSTSGRTSYEQYF	TGCGCCAGCAGCTCGACTAGCGGGAGGACGTCCTACGAGCAGTACTTC
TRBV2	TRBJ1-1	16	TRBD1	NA	CASTFTDRGAGTEAFF	TGTGCCAGCACCTTTACAGACAGGGGGGCTGGCACTGAAGCTTTCTTT
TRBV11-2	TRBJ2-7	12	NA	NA	CASSLSGREQYF	TGTGCCAGCAGCTTATCGGGTCGGGAGCAGTACTTC
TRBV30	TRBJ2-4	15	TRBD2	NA	CAWSRTSDLEGIQYF	TGTGCCTGGAGTCGGACTAGCGACCTAGAGGGCATTCAGTACTTC
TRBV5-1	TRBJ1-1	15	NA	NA	CASSPRRTANTEAFF	TGCGCCAGCAGCCCCAGACGGACAGCAAACACTGAAGCTTTCTTT
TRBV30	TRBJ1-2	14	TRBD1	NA	CAWRDPGQGYGYTF	TGTGCCTGGAGGGATCCGGGACAGGGCTATGGCTACACCTTC
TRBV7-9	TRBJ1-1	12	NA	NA	CASSRGGPEAFF	TGTGCCAGCAGCCGAGGGGGACCCGAAGCTTTCTTT
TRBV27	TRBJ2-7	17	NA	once	CASSPNGGGAWLKEQYF	TGTGCCAGCAGTCCCAATGGGGGGGGCGCCTGGCTGAAGGAGCAGTACTTC
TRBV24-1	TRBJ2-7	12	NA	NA	CATSDADYEQYF	TGTGCCACCAGTGATGCAGACTACGAGCAGTACTTC
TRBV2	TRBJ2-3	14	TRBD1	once	CASSEATGRDTQYF	TGTGCCAGCAGTGAAGCGACAGGGCGGGATACGCAGTATTTT